This is a list of T cell receptor beta chains from one sample in a study of Ad26.COV2.S vaccination and SARS-CoV-2 variants. Repertoires were generated with immunoSEQ multiplex PCR, while TCRdb's copy carries only in-frame clones and drops some. Of about 680,000 clones detected, roughly 90% appear once; the ten largest clones hold 1.5%. Source: peripheral blood, taken in a trial of Ad26.COV2.S vaccine versus placebo. These TCRs come from a person between 18 and 65 years old who received the Ad26.COV2.S COVID-19 vaccine or a placebo. Each CDR3 is given with its conserved first and last residue. The D gene is left open where the match is weak. The size field is filled for only some rows; it gives once, few, many or a size class.

clone size	J gene	V gene	CDR3 length	D gene	CDR3 protein	CDR3 DNA
NA	TRBJ1-2	TRBV7-8	15	TRBD1	CASSPGQGTGNGYTF	TGTGCCAGCAGCCCCGGACAGGGTACGGGGAATGGCTACACCTTC
NA	TRBJ2-7	TRBV6-6	14	NA	CASSYSNGFGEQYF	TGTGCCAGCAGTTATTCGAACGGTTTTGGCGAGCAGTACTTC
NA	TRBJ1-1	TRBV1	16	NA	CTSSQDGRGRDTEAFF	TGCACCAGCAGCCAAGATGGCAGGGGGCGGGACACTGAAGCTTTCTTT
NA	TRBJ1-6	TRBV9	11	NA	CASSLTIGPHF	TGTGCCAGCAGCCTCACCATTGGTCCCCACTTT
NA	TRBJ2-1	TRBV19	15	NA	CASSVYRGPDNEQFF	TGTGCCAGTAGTGTGTATCGGGGGCCCGACAATGAGCAGTTCTTC
NA	TRBJ2-3	TRBV5-4	13	NA	CASSVDRGDTQYF	TGTGCCAGCAGCGTGGACCGGGGAGATACGCAGTATTTT
NA	TRBJ2-2	TRBV5-6	11	NA	CASSWSGELFF	TGTGCCAGCAGCTGGAGCGGGGAGCTGTTTTTT
NA	TRBJ2-3	TRBV24-1	17	TRBD1	CATSDRGTGPSTDTQYF	TGTGCCACCAGTGATAGAGGGACAGGGCCGAGTACAGATACGCAGTATTTT
NA	TRBJ1-4	TRBV19	16	TRBD1	CASSIVTTGGLKKLFF	TGTGCCAGTAGTATAGTCACGACAGGGGGGCTAAAAAAACTGTTTTTT
NA	TRBJ1-5	TRBV4-2	15	NA	CASSLNLQYNQPQHF	TGTGCCAGCAGCCTAAACCTACAGTACAATCAGCCCCAGCATTTT
NA	TRBJ2-1	TRBV18	15	NA	CASSPPEGSSDEQFF	TGTGCCAGCTCCCCTCCGGAGGGTAGTTCGGATGAGCAGTTCTTC
once	TRBJ2-5	TRBV18	14	NA	CASSPLTAQETQYF	TGTGCCAGCTCACCACTCACGGCCCAAGAGACCCAGTACTTC
NA	TRBJ2-7	TRBV2	14	NA	CASSESIASREQYF	TGTGCCAGCAGTGAAAGCATCGCCTCTAGGGAGCAGTACTTC
NA	TRBJ2-1	TRBV15	16	NA	CATSRDLRQVGNEQFF	TGTGCCACCAGCAGAGATCTGAGGCAGGTCGGGAATGAGCAGTTCTTC
NA	TRBJ2-1	TRBV6-5	11	NA	CASGPPGEQFF	TGTGCCAGCGGACCTCCGGGTGAGCAGTTCTTC
NA	TRBJ1-1	TRBV9	15	NA	CASSVGGYKNTEAFF	TGTGCCAGCAGCGTAGGCGGGTACAAGAACACTGAAGCTTTCTTT
NA	TRBJ2-5	TRBV20-1	13	NA	CSASPGYQETQYF	TGCAGTGCTAGTCCGGGGTACCAAGAGACCCAGTACTTC
NA	TRBJ2-3	TRBV6-5	13	NA	CASSRQAADTQYF	TGTGCCAGCAGCCGACAGGCCGCTGATACGCAGTATTTT
once	TRBJ1-3	TRBV19	15	TRBD1	CASSPGTGPRNTIYF	TGTGCCAGTAGCCCCGGGACAGGGCCGCGAAACACCATATATTTT
NA	TRBJ1-5	TRBV29-1	13	TRBD1	CSVKGAGNQPQHF	TGCAGCGTTAAGGGGGCAGGCAATCAGCCCCAGCATTTT
NA	TRBJ1-1	TRBV5-3	15	NA	CARSARTAMNTEAFF	TGTGCCAGAAGCGCGAGGACAGCTATGAACACTGAAGCTTTCTTT
NA	TRBJ2-1	TRBV11-2	16	TRBD2	CASSQGLAGGGNEQFF	TGTGCCAGCAGCCAAGGACTAGCGGGGGGTGGGAATGAGCAGTTCTTC
NA	TRBJ1-2	TRBV7-2	17	NA	CASSLSAEGLSLNGYTF	TGTGCCAGCAGCTTATCGGCGGAGGGCCTTAGCCTAAATGGCTACACCTTC
NA	TRBJ1-1	TRBV27	12	NA	CASSLGGGSAFF	TGTGCCAGCAGTTTAGGGGGGGGGTCAGCTTTCTTT
NA	TRBJ1-5	TRBV2	19	TRBD1	CASSDQGEYGQYSNQPQHF	TGTGCCAGCAGCGACCAGGGGGAATACGGACAGTATAGCAATCAGCCCCAGCATTTT
NA	TRBJ1-5	TRBV9	14	NA	CASSPRGGNQPQHF	TGTGCCAGCAGCCCAAGAGGGGGGAATCAGCCCCAGCATTTT
NA	TRBJ2-1	TRBV3-1/TRBV3-2	17	NA	CASSQELATSSYNEQFF	TGTGCCAGCAGCCAAGAGCTAGCGACAAGCTCCTACAATGAGCAGTTCTTC
NA	TRBJ2-1	TRBV24-1	14	NA	CATSRSDTYNEQFF	TGTGCCACCTCTCGTAGCGATACCTACAATGAGCAGTTCTTC
NA	TRBJ2-3	TRBV18	15	NA	CASSPGGTSTDTQYF	TGTGCCAGCTCACCCGGCGGGACCAGCACAGATACGCAGTATTTT
NA	TRBJ1-2	TRBV5-6	12	NA	CASSLERYGYTF	TGTGCCAGCAGCTTGGAGCGTTATGGCTACACCTTC
NA	TRBJ2-5	TRBV29-1	12	NA	CSVVSAAETQYF	TGCAGCGTTGTGTCCGCTGCGGAGACCCAGTACTTC
NA	TRBJ1-1	TRBV3-1/TRBV3-2	15	NA	CASSHWGVKNTEAFF	TGTGCCAGCAGCCACTGGGGGGTTAAGAACACTGAAGCTTTCTTT
NA	TRBJ1-1	TRBV4-2	12	NA	CASSQETRKAFF	TGTGCCAGCAGCCAAGAGACCAGGAAGGCTTTCTTT
NA	TRBJ2-7	TRBV5-4	14	NA	CASSLGTGPYEQYF	TGTGCCAGCAGCTTAGGGACGGGTCCCTACGAGCAGTACTTC
once	TRBJ2-1	TRBV24-1	14	TRBD2	CATSETGGVNEQFF	TGTGCCACCAGTGAGACGGGGGGGGTGAATGAGCAGTTCTTC
NA	TRBJ1-1	TRBV19	13	NA	CASSIVQDTEAFF	TGTGCCAGTAGTATAGTTCAGGACACTGAAGCTTTCTTT
NA	TRBJ2-7	TRBV27	15	NA	CASSPDWRPFYEQYF	TGTGCCAGCAGTCCGGACTGGCGACCTTTTTACGAGCAGTACTTC
NA	TRBJ2-1	TRBV2	15	NA	CASSKVVGLYNEQFF	TGTGCCAGCAGCAAAGTAGTTGGGCTCTACAATGAGCAGTTCTTC
NA	TRBJ2-2	TRBV7-3	11	NA	CASSSTGELFF	TGTGCCAGCAGCAGCACCGGGGAGCTGTTTTTT
NA	TRBJ2-7	TRBV18	17	TRBD2	CASSSGLAGRSSYEQYF	TGTGCCAGCTCATCGGGACTAGCGGGCAGGAGCTCCTACGAGCAGTACTTC
NA	TRBJ2-5	TRBV4-2	20	TRBD2	CASSQRPGTSGLTNQETQYF	TGTGCCAGCAGCCAACGGCCCGGGACTAGCGGGCTAACAAACCAAGAGACCCAGTACTTC
NA	TRBJ2-2	TRBV6-2/TRBV6-3	19	TRBD2	CASSYSETSGVWRAGELFF	TGTGCCAGCAGTTACTCGGAGACTAGCGGGGTTTGGAGGGCCGGGGAGCTGTTTTTT
NA	TRBJ2-7	TRBV27	15	NA	CASSDTGTADYEQYF	TGTGCCAGCAGTGACACCGGGACTGCTGACTACGAGCAGTACTTC
NA	TRBJ2-7	TRBV5-1	15	NA	CASSLEGPAGYEQYF	TGCGCCAGCAGCTTGGAAGGTCCGGCGGGCTACGAGCAGTACTTC
NA	TRBJ1-1	TRBV6-5	14	NA	CASSYSRVNTEAFF	TGTGCCAGCAGTTACTCGCGAGTGAACACTGAAGCTTTCTTT
NA	TRBJ2-1	TRBV6-5	13	NA	CASSYSRGNEQFF	TGTGCCAGCAGTTACTCGAGAGGGAATGAGCAGTTCTTC
NA	TRBJ2-3	TRBV18	14	NA	CASSDRTAADTQYF	TGTGCCAGCTCAGACAGGACCGCGGCAGATACGCAGTATTTT
once	TRBJ2-7	TRBV15	14	NA	CATSRDEADYEQYF	TGTGCCACCAGCAGAGATGAGGCAGACTACGAGCAGTACTTC
NA	TRBJ2-1	TRBV27	14	NA	CASSILSSYNEQFF	TGTGCCAGCAGTATTCTAAGCTCCTACAATGAGCAGTTCTTC
NA	TRBJ2-5	TRBV24-1	14	NA	CATPPERNQETQYF	TGTGCCACCCCCCCGGAAAGGAACCAAGAGACCCAGTACTTC
few	TRBJ2-1	TRBV18	15	NA	CASSQLGASYNEQFF	TGTGCCAGCTCACAACTCGGGGCGTCCTACAATGAGCAGTTCTTC
NA	TRBJ2-1	TRBV6-1	16	NA	CASSENPGSSYNEQFF	TGTGCCAGCAGTGAAAATCCGGGAAGCTCCTACAATGAGCAGTTCTTC
NA	TRBJ2-1	TRBV19	13	TRBD2	CATRTSGYNEQFF	TGTGCCACAAGGACTAGCGGCTACAATGAGCAGTTCTTC
few	TRBJ2-7	TRBV5-4	16	TRBD1	CASSPRGDRTTYEQYF	TGTGCCAGCAGCCCGAGAGGGGACAGGACCACCTACGAGCAGTACTTC
once	TRBJ2-1	TRBV24-1	16	TRBD2	CATSDRLAGSYNEQFF	TGTGCCACCAGTGATCGACTAGCCGGGTCCTACAATGAGCAGTTCTTC